The source of this T cell receptor (beta chain) is a study of blood T cell repertoires in COVID-19. As for the study in general: In each case, the material was cDNA or gDNA derived from T cells, B-cell-depleted T cells, or PBMCs.

V lost 3 bases and J lost 3, with 9 bases in between. CDR3 length: 14 residues. Germline CDR1 LNHDA, CDR2 SQIVND (reference sequence). Authors' analysis steps: From reference gene primer amplification, estimates of nucleated cell counts were derived. Profiling relied on immunoSEQ multiplex PCR, and the TCRdb table lists in-frame clones only, not all of them. Clone size and V and J calls were adopted from that table, with D and trimming inferred from the DNA. The table records under 250,000 clones, approximately 80% of them present only once. What the recovered Cohort 3 donors had was two negative PCRs, clearance, or symptom resolution.

The J gene is TRBJ1-5, the V gene TRBV19; no clear D. The material sequenced was PBMCs or T cells enriched from blood (not recorded which). The receptor's source is a man aged 60-69 years who had recovered from COVID-19. CDR3 DNA: TGTGCCAGTAGTATTTTGAGACACAATCAGCCCCAGCATTTT. It codes for CASSILRHNQPQHF. The full variable domain, its missing parts supplied by reference TRBV19 and TRBJ1-5, is DGGITQSPKYLFRKEGQNVTLSCEQNLNHDAMYWYRQDPGQGLRLIYYSQIVNDFQKGDIAEGYSVSREKKESFPLTVTSAQKNPTAFYLCASSILRHNQPQHFGDGTRLSIL.